Listed here are 9 T cell receptor beta chains from one sample, sequenced in a study of Ad26.COV2.S vaccination and SARS-CoV-2 variants. Treatment described: 19 received Ad26.COV2.S at low or high dose, single or two shots; about five received placebo; per-sample allocation not given. Day 63 after the first injection of vaccine or placebo was the sampling time. The assay was immunoSEQ multiplex PCR, and TCRdb's table has in-frame clones only and misses some. The sample holds fewer than 500,000 clones, 90% seen once. Sequencing used peripheral blood, obtained in a trial of Ad26.COV2.S vaccine versus placebo. The receptor set was obtained from a person between 18 and 59 years old who received the Ad26.COV2.S COVID-19 vaccine or a placebo.

This clone was seen just once. The genes are TRBV7-2 and TRBJ2-5, with 7 nucleotides matching TRBD2. Looked up from germline, CDR1 is SGHTA and CDR2 is FQGNSA. The J segment lost 3 bases and the V segment lost 5 bases, leaving 9 bases of the junction unmatched. The CDR3 has 15 residues. CDR3 sequence: CASSIRGVPEETQYF. DNA of the CDR3: TGTGCCAGCAGCATTCGGGGGGTACCAGAAGAGACCCAGTACTTC.

This rearrangement joins TRBV11-2 to TRBJ2-1, with D possibly matching TRBD2 (7 bases). Trimming pared 0 bases from V and 5 bases from J, leaving 11 bases between. This CDR3 contains 15 residues. Germline V gives CDR1 SGHAT, CDR2 FQNNGV. In DNA form, the CDR3 reads TGTGCCAGCAGCTTAGATCGGGGGGCTCACAATGAGCAGTTCTTC. Its translation is CASSLDRGAHNEQFF.

V gene TRBV6-2 or TRBV6-3 combines with J gene TRBJ2-5; the D gene is possibly TRBD2 (6 bases). The CDR3 consists of 14 residues. Looked up from germline, CDR1 is MNHEY and CDR2 is SVGEGT. Trimming removed 0 bases from V and 4 bases from J, with 9 bases in between. The CDR3 DNA is TGTGCCAGCAGTTACTCGAGGGGAGGAGAGACCCAGTACTTC. This gives the protein CASSYSRGGETQYF.

This rearrangement joins TRBV28 to TRBJ2-7; 9 bases are shared with TRBD1. The ends lost 8 bases at V and 7 bases at J; junction bases unmatched: 15. The germline CDR1 and CDR2 sequences are MDHEN and SYDVKM. CDR3 size: 15 residues. The CDR3 coding sequence is TGTGCCAGCTCGTTCTGGGACAGGGATTTGGGGGAGCAGTACTTC. Its translation: CASSFWDRDLGEQYF.

The chain combines TRBV15 with TRBJ2-5; unclear D gene. Between the trimmed V and J ends, which lost 4 bases and 5 bases, there was a span of 14 bases. Germline V gives CDR1 LNHNV, CDR2 YYDKDF (reference sequence). This CDR3 region has 14 residues. Here the CDR3 DNA reads TGTGCCACCAGCATCCCCAGAGGTCGGGAGACCCAGTACTTC. Protein sequence: CATSIPRGRETQYF.

The V call is TRBV11-2, the J call TRBJ2-3; possibly TRBD2 for D (5 bases). The CDR3 length is 14 residues. Germline V gene lookup returns CDR1 SGHAT and CDR2 FQNNGV. Deletions cut 3 bases from V and 6 bases from J, with 13 bases between. As DNA, the CDR3 is TGTGCCAGCAGCTTGGAGGCTCCCGCGGATACGCAGTATTTT. It is translated as CASSLEAPADTQYF.

The gene calls are TRBV7-9 and TRBJ2-2; D call uncertain. The germline V gene has CDR1 SEHNR and CDR2 FQNEAQ (reference sequence). V lost 2 bases and J lost 0, with 7 bases in between. CDR3 length equals 15 residues. The CDR3 loop reads CASSLKDSNTGELFF. DNA of the CDR3: TGTGCCAGCAGCTTAAAAGATTCGAACACCGGGGAGCTGTTTTTT.

The J gene is TRBJ2-2, the V gene TRBV5-1; 14 bases align to TRBD2. Losses at the gene ends were 4 bases for V and 7 bases for J; bases not matched to a gene: 6. The CDR3 covers 16 residues. CDR1 is SGHRS, CDR2 YFSETQ, per germline. The CDR3 here is CASSQTSGRELGELFF. In DNA form, the CDR3 reads TGCGCCAGCAGCCAGACTAGCGGGAGGGAACTCGGGGAGCTGTTTTTT.

The rearrangement links TRBV2 to TRBJ2-5; D ambiguous. The CDR3 totals 11 residues. V was trimmed by 4 bases and J by 4 bases, leaving 4 bases between them. From germline, CDR1 is SNHLY and CDR2 FYNNEI. This CDR3 reads CASSVAETQYF. Here the CDR3 DNA reads TGTGCCAGCAGTGTGGCAGAGACCCAGTACTTC.